This T cell receptor (beta chain) is from a study of HIV-infected patients and healthy controls. Study conclusions and caveats: Compared with untreated HIV+ repertoires, healthy controls showed roughly threefold more distinct CDR3s and higher Shannon diversity.

CDR3 length: 13 amino acids. V was cut by 6 bases and J by 4 bases, with 10 bases left in between. Germline V gene lookup returns CDR1 MNHEY and CDR2 SVGAGI. No cell fractionation was done, so the repertoire covers all unsorted peripheral blood T cells. With respect to this clonotype: Its antigen is unknown.

Reverse transcription used around 500 ng RNA and constant-region primers for alpha and beta. Separate chain-specific third strand synthesis with multiplexing indices produced the alpha and beta libraries. TCRdb reprocessed the 5' RACE reads via MiXCR and lists one record per CDR3 protein. The sample has more than 9,000 distinct CDR3 sequences, about 10% seen once. The chain links TRBV6-5 to TRBJ1-5, with D unclear. This receptor was taken from an adult with HIV infection. The donor label of this sample is uncertain. Sequenced here: blood, sampled before antiretroviral therapy. CDR3 DNA sequence: TGTGCCAGCAGCCTCCTTAATAATCAGCCCCAGCATTTT. Its protein product is CASSLLNNQPQHF.